This entry describes one TCR beta chain. Its antigen is still unknown. Trimming pared 4 bases from V and 6 bases from J, leaving 14 bases between. CDR1 and CDR2 (germline): SGHKS, YYEKEE (reference sequence). The CDR3 runs 14 residues. This entry comes from a study of siplizumab effects on memory and regulatory T cells. Whole-study results and caveats: Naive T cells apparently outstripped memory cells in diversity and seemed major alloresponse contributors.

TCRdb's table, derived via immunoSEQ multiplex PCR, lists solely in-frame clones and lacks some. The table shows some 100,000 clones, with roughly 97% occurring only once. The sample comprised naive CD4+ T cells sorted from blood. The chain combines TRBV5-5 with TRBJ2-1; the D is unclear. The TCR sequence derives from a human donor in good health. The CDR3 bases are TGTGCCAGCAGCGAGGAAGGTAGCACCAATGAGCAGTTCTTC. Its protein is CASSEEGSTNEQFF.